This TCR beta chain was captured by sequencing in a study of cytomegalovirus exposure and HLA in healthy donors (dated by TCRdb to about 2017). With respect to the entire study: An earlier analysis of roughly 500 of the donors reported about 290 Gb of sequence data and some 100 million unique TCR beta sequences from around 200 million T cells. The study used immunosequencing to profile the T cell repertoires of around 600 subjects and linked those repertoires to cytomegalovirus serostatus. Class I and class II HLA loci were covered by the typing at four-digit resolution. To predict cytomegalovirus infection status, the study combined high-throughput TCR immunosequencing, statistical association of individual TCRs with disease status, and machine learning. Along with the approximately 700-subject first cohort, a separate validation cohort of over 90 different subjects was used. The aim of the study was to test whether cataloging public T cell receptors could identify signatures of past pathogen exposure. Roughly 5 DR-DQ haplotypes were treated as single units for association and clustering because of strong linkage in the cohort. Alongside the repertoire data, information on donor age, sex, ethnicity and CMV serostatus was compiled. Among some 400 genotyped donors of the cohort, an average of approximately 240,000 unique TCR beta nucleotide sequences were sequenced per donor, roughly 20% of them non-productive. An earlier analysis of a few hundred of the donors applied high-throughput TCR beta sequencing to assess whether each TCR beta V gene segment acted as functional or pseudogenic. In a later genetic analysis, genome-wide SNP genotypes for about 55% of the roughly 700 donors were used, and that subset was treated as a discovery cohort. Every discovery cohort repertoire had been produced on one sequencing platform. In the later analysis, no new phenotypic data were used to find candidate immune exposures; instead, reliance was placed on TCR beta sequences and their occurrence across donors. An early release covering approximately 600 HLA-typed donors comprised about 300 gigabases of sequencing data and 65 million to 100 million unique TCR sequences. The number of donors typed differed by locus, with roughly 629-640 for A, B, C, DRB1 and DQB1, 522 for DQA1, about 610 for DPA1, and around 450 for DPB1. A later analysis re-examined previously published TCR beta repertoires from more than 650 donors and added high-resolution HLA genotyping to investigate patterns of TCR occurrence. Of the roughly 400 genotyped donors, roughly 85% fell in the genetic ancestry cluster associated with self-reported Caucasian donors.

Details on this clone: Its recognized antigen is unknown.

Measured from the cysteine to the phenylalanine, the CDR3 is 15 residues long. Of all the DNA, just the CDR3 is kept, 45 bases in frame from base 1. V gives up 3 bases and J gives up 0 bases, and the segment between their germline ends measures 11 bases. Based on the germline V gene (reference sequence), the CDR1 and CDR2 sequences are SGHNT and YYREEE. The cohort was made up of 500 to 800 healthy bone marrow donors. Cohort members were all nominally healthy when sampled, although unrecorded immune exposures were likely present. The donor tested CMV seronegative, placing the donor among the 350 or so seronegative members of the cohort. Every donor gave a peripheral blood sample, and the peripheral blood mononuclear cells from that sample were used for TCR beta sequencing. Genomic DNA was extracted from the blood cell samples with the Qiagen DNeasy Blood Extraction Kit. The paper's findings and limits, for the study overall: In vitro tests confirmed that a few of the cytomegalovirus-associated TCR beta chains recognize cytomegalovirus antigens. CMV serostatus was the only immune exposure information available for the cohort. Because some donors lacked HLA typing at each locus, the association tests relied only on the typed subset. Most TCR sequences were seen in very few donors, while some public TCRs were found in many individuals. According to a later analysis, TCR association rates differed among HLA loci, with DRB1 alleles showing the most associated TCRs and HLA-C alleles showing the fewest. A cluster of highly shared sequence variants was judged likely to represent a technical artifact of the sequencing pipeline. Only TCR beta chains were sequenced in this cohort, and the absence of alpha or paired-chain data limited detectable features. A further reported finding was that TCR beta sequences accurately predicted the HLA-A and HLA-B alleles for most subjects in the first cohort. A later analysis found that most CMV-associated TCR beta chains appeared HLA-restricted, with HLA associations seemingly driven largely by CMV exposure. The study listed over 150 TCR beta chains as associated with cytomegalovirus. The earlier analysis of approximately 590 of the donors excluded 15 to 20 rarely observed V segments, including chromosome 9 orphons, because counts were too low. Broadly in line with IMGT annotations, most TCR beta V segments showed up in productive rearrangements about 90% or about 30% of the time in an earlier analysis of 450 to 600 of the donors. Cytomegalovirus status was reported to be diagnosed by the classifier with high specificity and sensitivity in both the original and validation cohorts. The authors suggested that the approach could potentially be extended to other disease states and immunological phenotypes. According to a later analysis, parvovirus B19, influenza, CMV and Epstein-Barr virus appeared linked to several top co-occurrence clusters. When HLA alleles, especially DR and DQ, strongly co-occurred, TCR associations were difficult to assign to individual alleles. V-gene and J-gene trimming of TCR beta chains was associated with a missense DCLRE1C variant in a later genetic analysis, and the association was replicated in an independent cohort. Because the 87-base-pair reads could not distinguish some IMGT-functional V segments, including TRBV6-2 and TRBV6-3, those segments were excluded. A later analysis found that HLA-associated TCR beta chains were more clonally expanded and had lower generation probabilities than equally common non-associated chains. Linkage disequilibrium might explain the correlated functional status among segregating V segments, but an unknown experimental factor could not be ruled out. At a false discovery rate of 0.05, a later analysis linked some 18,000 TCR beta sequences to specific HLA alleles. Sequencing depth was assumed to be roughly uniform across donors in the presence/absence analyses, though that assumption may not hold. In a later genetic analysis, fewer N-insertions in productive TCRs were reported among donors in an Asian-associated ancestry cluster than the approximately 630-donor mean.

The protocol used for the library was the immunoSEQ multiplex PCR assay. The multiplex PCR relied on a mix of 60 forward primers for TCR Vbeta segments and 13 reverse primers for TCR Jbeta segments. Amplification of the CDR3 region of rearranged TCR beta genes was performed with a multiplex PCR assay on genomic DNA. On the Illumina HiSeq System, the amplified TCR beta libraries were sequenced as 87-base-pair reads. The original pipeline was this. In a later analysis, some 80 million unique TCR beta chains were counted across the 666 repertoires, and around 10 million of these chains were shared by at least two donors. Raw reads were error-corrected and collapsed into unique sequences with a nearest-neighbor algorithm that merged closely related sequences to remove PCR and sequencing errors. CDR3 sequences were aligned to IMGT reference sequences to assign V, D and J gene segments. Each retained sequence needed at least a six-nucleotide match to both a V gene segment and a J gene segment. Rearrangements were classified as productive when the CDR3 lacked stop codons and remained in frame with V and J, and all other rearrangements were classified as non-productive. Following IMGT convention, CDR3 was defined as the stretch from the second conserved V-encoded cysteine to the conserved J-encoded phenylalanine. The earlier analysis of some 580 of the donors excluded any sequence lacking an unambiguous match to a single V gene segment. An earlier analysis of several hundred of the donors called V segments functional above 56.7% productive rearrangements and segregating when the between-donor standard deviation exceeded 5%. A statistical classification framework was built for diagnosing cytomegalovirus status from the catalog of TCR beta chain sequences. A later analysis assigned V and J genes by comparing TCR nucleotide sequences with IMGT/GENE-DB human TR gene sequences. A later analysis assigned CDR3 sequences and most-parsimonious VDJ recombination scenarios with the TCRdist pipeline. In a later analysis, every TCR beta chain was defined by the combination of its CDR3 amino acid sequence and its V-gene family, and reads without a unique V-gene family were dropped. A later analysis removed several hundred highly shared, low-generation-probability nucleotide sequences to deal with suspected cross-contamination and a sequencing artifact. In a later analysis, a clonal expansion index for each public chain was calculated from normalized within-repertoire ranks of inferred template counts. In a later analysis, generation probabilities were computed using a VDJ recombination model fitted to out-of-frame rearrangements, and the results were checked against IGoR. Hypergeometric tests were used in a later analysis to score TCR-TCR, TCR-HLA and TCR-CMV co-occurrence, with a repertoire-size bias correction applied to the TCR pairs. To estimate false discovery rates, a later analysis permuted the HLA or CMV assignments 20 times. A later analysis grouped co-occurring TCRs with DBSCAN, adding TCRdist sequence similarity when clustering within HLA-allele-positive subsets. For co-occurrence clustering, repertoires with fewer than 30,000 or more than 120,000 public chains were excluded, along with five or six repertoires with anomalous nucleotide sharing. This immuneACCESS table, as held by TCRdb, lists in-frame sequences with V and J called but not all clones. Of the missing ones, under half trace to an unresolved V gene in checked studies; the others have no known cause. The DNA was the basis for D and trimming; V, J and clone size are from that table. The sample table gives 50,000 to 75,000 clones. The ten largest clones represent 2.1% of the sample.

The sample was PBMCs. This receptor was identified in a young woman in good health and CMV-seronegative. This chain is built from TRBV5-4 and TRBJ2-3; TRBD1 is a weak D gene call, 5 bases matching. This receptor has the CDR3 CASSWSGNSTDTQYF. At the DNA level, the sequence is TGTGCCAGCAGCTGGTCAGGGAATAGCACAGATACGCAGTATTTT.